These T cell receptor beta chains were read from a single sample in a study of cytomegalovirus exposure and HLA in healthy donors. TCRdb keeps only in-frame clones here, not all; method: immunoSEQ multiplex PCR. The sample consists of 85,000 to 100,000 clones, roughly 63% of them appearing once. Material for sequencing was PBMCs. These receptors were obtained from a man aged 45-65 years in good health and CMV-seronegative. CDR3s leave out the opening cysteine and the closing phenylalanine or tryptophan.

J gene,V gene,CDR3 protein
TRBJ1-5,TRBV28,ASNTPGNQPQH
TRBJ2-5,TRBV10-3,AISGQGAMTQY
TRBJ1-5,TRBV9,ASGGEKTNQPQH
TRBJ2-7,TRBV28,ASRTWTGPYEQY
TRBJ1-2,TRBV7-6,ASSPLGGYGYT
TRBJ2-7,TRBV10-3,AISVGESSYEQY
TRBJ1-1,TRBV4-1,ASSQDRSNTEAF
TRBJ2-2,TRBV9,ASSPVVNTGELF
TRBJ1-1,TRBV7-9,ASSLRADTEAF
TRBJ2-1,TRBV30,AWESGDEQF
TRBJ2-3,TRBV7-2,ASSSRMTGVAY
TRBJ2-5,TRBV5-1,ASSLTPPETQY
TRBJ2-3,TRBV6-5,ASGLGTSGDTQY
TRBJ2-1,TRBV29-1,SVQGIGGGDNEQF
TRBJ1-2,TRBV6-5,ASSYSSGADGYT
TRBJ1-2,TRBV6-5,ASSYLRTGISYT
TRBJ1-5,TRBV15,ATSSWAVNQPQH
TRBJ2-1,TRBV29-1,SVGTGLAYNEQF
TRBJ1-5,TRBV6-5,ASSYEGNQPQH
TRBJ2-7,TRBV11-2,ASSLAGILHEQY
TRBJ2-1,TRBV18,ASSPTSGFDDEQF
TRBJ2-5,TRBV10-3,AISERETQY
TRBJ2-5,TRBV5-8,ASSLVVAGGETQY
TRBJ2-7,TRBV6-5,ASSYSSGTYEQY